One and the same sample provided the 26 T cell receptor beta chains below, sequenced in a study of blood T cell repertoires in COVID-19. Measured with immunoSEQ multiplex PCR; TCRdb has only the in-frame clones, and not every one. This table has roughly 360,000 clones, 88% appearing once. The sequenced sample consisted of PBMCs or T cells enriched from blood (not recorded which). The origin of the receptors is a woman younger than 45 with acute COVID-19.

A note on this clone: One end of the junction is discordant with germline, which a read error may explain. The chain carries TRBV3-1 (or the pseudogene TRBV3-2) and TRBJ2-3, with D possibly TRBD2 on 5 matching bases. Germline lookup yields CDR1 LGHDT and CDR2 YNNKEL (reference sequence). This CDR3 comprises 15 residues. DNA for the CDR3: TGTGCCAGCAGCCAAGATGATGCTAGCACGGATACGCAGTATTTT. Encoded protein: CASSQDDASTDTQYF.

This sequence joins TRBV10-1 and TRBJ1-6; 9 bases are shared with TRBD1. With V trimmed by 0 bases and J by 9 bases, 6 bases remained unmatched. The CDR3 length is 16 residues. Germline V CDR1 and CDR2: WNHNN, SYGVQD (reference sequence). CDR3 region: CASSESGTGKLSPLHF. The DNA of the CDR3 is TGCGCCAGCAGTGAGTCCGGGACAGGGAAACTTTCACCCCTCCACTTT.

The chain joins TRBV13 to TRBJ2-2, with 10 bases that match TRBD2. In germline, CDR1 is PRHDT, CDR2 FYEKMQ (reference sequence). Trimming took 5 bases from V and 7 from J; bases not matched to a gene: 13. The CDR3 sequence is 17 residues long. The CDR3 is CASSPYALAGTGGELFF. In DNA, the CDR3 is TGTGCCAGCAGCCCCTATGCACTAGCGGGGACGGGCGGGGAGCTGTTTTTT.

This chain uses TRBV2 with TRBJ1-1, with D unclear. The V gene lost 2 bases and the J gene lost 0 bases, with 13 bases spanning the gap. CDR1 SNHLY and CDR2 FYNNEI come from the germline V gene. There are 16 residues in the CDR3. The CDR3 sequence is CASSELEFIMNTEAFF. The CDR3 DNA sequence: TGTGCCAGCAGTGAATTGGAGTTTATTATGAACACTGAAGCTTTCTTT.

The J gene is TRBJ1-4, the V gene TRBV6-6; D might be TRBD1 (6 bases). With 7 bases removed from V and 5 bases from J, the gap between germline ends came to 14 bases. The CDR3 is 14 residues long. Germline V gene sequence: CDR1 MNHNY, CDR2 SVGAGI (reference sequence). CDR3 DNA: TGTGCCAGCACCCGCGGACAGCTAAATGAAAAACTGTTTTTT. This translates into CASTRGQLNEKLFF.

V usage is TRBV10-1 and J usage is TRBJ1-5; D not certain. The CDR3 covers 13 residues. Trimming cost V 0 bases and J 5 bases, with 5 bases left between them. The germline V gene has CDR1 WNHNN and CDR2 SYGVQD (reference sequence). In DNA, the CDR3 is TGCGCCAGCAGTGAGTCCCCGGATCAGCCCCAGCATTTT. Translated, it gives CASSESPDQPQHF.

The V call is TRBV7-2, the J call TRBJ1-2, with D tentatively TRBD1 (6 bases). Germline CDR1 reads SGHTA; CDR2 reads FQGNSA. The CDR3 runs to 14 residues. The V and J ends lost 5 bases and 8 bases respectively, with 18 bases between them. CDR3 loop: CASSRTATLGGYTF. For the CDR3, the DNA is TGTGCCAGCAGCCGGACAGCTACCTTAGGGGGCTACACCTTC.

Comments on this clone: The junction does not match germline at one end; this may be a read error. This sequence joins TRBV6-5 and TRBJ2-7; a possible D gene is TRBD1 (6 bases). Germline CDR1 reads MNHEY; CDR2 reads SVGAGI. This CDR3 is 15 amino acids long. CDR3 coding DNA: TGTGCCAGCAGTTACACGGGACATGACTCCGACGAGCAGTACTTC. Protein: CASSYTGHDSDEQYF.

The chain employs TRBV18 and TRBJ1-4; no definite D call. The CDR3 runs 15 residues. Germline values: CDR1 KGHSH, CDR2 LQKENI. V lost 2 bases and J 8 bases, leaving 15 bases between the germline ends. The CDR3 region has the DNA TGTGCCAGCTCACCATCCGACACCACACGGGAAAAACTGTTTTTT. It is translated as CASSPSDTTREKLFF.

The chain links TRBV6-2 or TRBV6-3 to TRBJ1-5; 7 nucleotides match TRBD1. With 5 bases clipped from V and 3 bases from J, the junction kept 10 bases outside the gene matches. The CDR3 extends over 16 amino acids. Germline CDR1 is MNHEY and CDR2 is SVGEGT. The CDR3 reads CASSQPKGQLNQPQHF. The CDR3 region has the DNA TGTGCCAGCAGTCAACCCAAGGGACAGCTCAATCAGCCCCAGCATTTT.

The CDR3: CARNNRDIRKTQYF. For the CDR3, the DNA is TGTGCCAGGAACAACCGGGACATACGAAAGACCCAGTACTTC. The V and J genes are TRBV21-1 and TRBJ2-5; TRBD1 is the table's D call and was not checked against the DNA. TRBV21-1 is tagged as a pseudogene. The CDR3 contains 14 residues.

The count of this clone is one. V usage is TRBV4-3 and J usage is TRBJ1-5; TRBD1 agrees at 9 bases. Losses at the gene ends were 0 bases for V and 5 bases for J; bases not matched to a gene: 8. The CDR3 is 17 amino acids. Germline V gives CDR1 LGHNA, CDR2 YSLEER. In nucleotides, the CDR3 is TGCGCCAGCAGCCAAGAGAGTCCGGGACAGGGTTATCAGCCCCAGCATTTT. It specifies CASSQESPGQGYQPQHF.

V usage is TRBV5-1 and J usage is TRBJ1-4, with D possibly being TRBD1 (5 bases). This CDR3 has 16 residues. The germline V gene encodes CDR1 SGHRS and CDR2 YFSETQ. Between the trimmed V and J ends, which lost 2 bases and 3 bases, there was a span of 14 bases. The DNA of the CDR3 is TGCGCCAGCAGCTTCGACGGGGGACTCGCTAATGAAAAACTGTTTTTT. Translating gives CASSFDGGLANEKLFF. Variable domain in full (rest from reference TRBV5-1 and TRBJ1-4): KAGVTQTPRYLIKTRGQQVTLSCSPISGHRSVSWYQQTPGQGLQFLFEYFSETQRNKGNFPGRFSGRQFSNSRSEMNVSTLELGDSALYLCASSFDGGLANEKLFFGSGTQLSVL.

This clone was observed once. The CDR3 DNA reads TGTGCCAGCATCAGGTCTGGAGGCAATGAAAAACTGTTTTTT. It specifies CASIRSGGNEKLFF. The V and J genes are TRBV2 and TRBJ1-4; D gene uncertain. CDR1 is SNHLY, CDR2 FYNNEI, per germline. CDR3 length equals 14 residues. The V and J ends lost 7 bases and 5 bases respectively, with 14 bases between them.

The genes are TRBV5-1 and TRBJ2-2; TRBD2 agrees at 7 bases. The CDR3 loop spans 14 amino acids. J gave up 5 bases and V 3 bases, and 4 bases lay outside the gene matches. The germline V gene encodes CDR1 SGHRS and CDR2 YFSETQ. CDR3 sequence (DNA): TGCGCCAGCAGCTGGGACGGGAGGACCGGGGAGCTGTTTTTT. This codes for CASSWDGRTGELFF.

This clone was counted once. The chain uses TRBV4-2 and TRBJ2-3; D unclear. Germline V gene lookup returns CDR1 LGHNA and CDR2 YNFKEQ. The CDR3 runs to 14 residues. V gave up 6 bases and J gave up 0 bases, with 10 bases separating them. CDR3 sequence reads: CASSQAPSTDTQYF. The CDR3 DNA is TGTGCCAGCAGTCAGGCACCTAGCACAGATACGCAGTATTTT.

The rearrangement joins TRBV7-8 to TRBJ1-1; D may be TRBD1 (6 bases). The CDR3 runs 16 residues. V was pared by 5 bases and J by 5 bases, with 21 bases between. From germline, CDR1 is SGHVS and CDR2 FQNEAQ. The CDR3 is CASSRYWQGPGTEAFF. DNA for the CDR3: TGTGCCAGCAGCCGTTACTGGCAGGGGCCGGGGACTGAAGCTTTCTTT. The full variable domain, with the rest looked up from reference TRBV7-8 and TRBJ1-1, is GAGVSQSPRYKVAKRGQDVALRCDPISGHVSLFWYQQALGQGPEFLTYFQNEAQLDKSGLPSDRFFAERPEGSVSTLKIQRTQQEDSAVYLCASSRYWQGPGTEAFFGQGTRLTVV.

The chain is built from TRBV5-1 and TRBJ1-2; D is undetermined. The V gene lost 2 bases and the J gene lost 1 base, with 6 bases spanning the gap. CDR1 SGHRS and CDR2 YFSETQ come from the germline V gene. This CDR3 spans 13 amino acids. The CDR3 bases are TGCGCCAGCAGCTTAGACAATAACTATGGCTACACCTTC. It codes for CASSLDNNYGYTF.

The chain employs TRBV18 and TRBJ2-5; possible D gene TRBD2, 6 bases. This CDR3 comprises 14 residues. Trimming took 8 bases from V and 2 from J, leaving 15 bases between them. From germline, CDR1 is KGHSH and CDR2 LQKENI. The CDR3 is CASKGPSVQETQYF. DNA for the CDR3: TGTGCCAGCAAGGGACCTAGCGTACAAGAGACCCAGTACTTC.

This chain uses TRBV19 with TRBJ1-6; D may be TRBD1 (5 bases). Trimming took 0 bases from V and 10 from J, leaving 16 bases between them. Germline V gene lookup returns CDR1 LNHDA and CDR2 SQIVND (reference sequence). The CDR3 is 16 amino acids. CDR3 DNA sequence: TGTGCCAGTAGTATAGACCCGCAAGGGGAATACTCACCCCTCCACTTT. As protein: CASSIDPQGEYSPLHF. Using reference TRBV19 and TRBJ1-6 for the parts outside the CDR3, the full variable domain is DGGITQSPKYLFRKEGQNVTLSCEQNLNHDAMYWYRQDPGQGLRLIYYSQIVNDFQKGDIAEGYSVSREKKESFPLTVTSAQKNPTAFYLCASSIDPQGEYSPLHFGNGTRLTVT.

The chain carries TRBV14 and TRBJ1-1, with D tentatively TRBD1 (5 bases). V was shortened by 2 bases and J by 0 bases, with 13 bases between the two germline ends. Germline V gene lookup returns CDR1 SGHDN and CDR2 FVKESK. There are 16 residues in the CDR3. CDR3 amino acids: CASSQIAGLMNTEAFF. The CDR3 DNA reads as TGTGCCAGCAGCCAAATCGCAGGGCTTATGAACACTGAAGCTTTCTTT. The whole variable domain, remainder taken from reference TRBV14 and TRBJ1-1, is EAGVTQFPSHSVIEKGQTVTLRCDPISGHDNLYWYRRVMGKEIKFLLHFVKESKQDESGMPNNRFLAERTGGTYSTLKVQPAELEDSGVYFCASSQIAGLMNTEAFFGQGTRLTVV.

DNA of the CDR3: TGTGCCAGCAGCGGGGAGACAGGGCCCTCCTACGAGCAGTACTTC. Translation gives CASSGETGPSYEQYF. The V gene is TRBV5-4, the J gene TRBJ2-7, with 7 bases matching TRBD1. From germline, CDR1 is SGHNT and CDR2 YYREEE (reference sequence). The J segment lost 0 bases and the V segment lost 4 bases, leaving 7 bases of the junction unmatched. The CDR3 has 15 residues.

The chain joins TRBV12-3 or TRBV12-4 to TRBJ1-2, with a possible D match to TRBD1 (6 bases). The germline V and J ends were trimmed by 3 bases and 12 bases, with 17 bases remaining between them. The CDR3 has 13 amino acids. CDR3 amino acids: CASSFWGRVGNTF. CDR3 nucleotides: TGTGCCAGCAGTTTCTGGGGGCGAGTTGGAAACACCTTC.

The rearrangement links TRBV9 to TRBJ2-7, with a possible D match to TRBD2 (5 bases). Trimming left V 0 bases short and J 4 bases short, with 14 bases between. The CDR3 is 15 amino acids. Looked up from germline, CDR1 is SGDLS and CDR2 is YYNGEE. The CDR3: CASSVGLEDSYEQYF. CDR3 DNA: TGTGCCAGCAGCGTAGGGCTGGAGGATTCGTACGAGCAGTACTTC.

V usage is TRBV12-3 or TRBV12-4 and J usage is TRBJ2-2; the D gene is possibly TRBD1 (5 bases). Trimming removed 6 bases at V and 8 bases at J, with 13 bases between. The CDR3 has 13 amino acids. The CDR3, as DNA: TGTGCCAGCAGCCCATACAAGGGGGGGGAGCTGTTTTTT. Its translation: CASSPYKGGELFF.

The chain employs TRBV10-3 and TRBJ2-7; the match to TRBD1 covers 8 bases. Germline V gene data show CDR1 as ENHRY and CDR2 as SYGVKD. J lost 3 bases, V lost 4 bases, and 5 bases had no gene match. The CDR3 is 14 residues long. The CDR3 region is CAISATGGDYEQYF. DNA for the CDR3: TGTGCCATCAGTGCAACAGGGGGTGACTACGAGCAGTACTTC.